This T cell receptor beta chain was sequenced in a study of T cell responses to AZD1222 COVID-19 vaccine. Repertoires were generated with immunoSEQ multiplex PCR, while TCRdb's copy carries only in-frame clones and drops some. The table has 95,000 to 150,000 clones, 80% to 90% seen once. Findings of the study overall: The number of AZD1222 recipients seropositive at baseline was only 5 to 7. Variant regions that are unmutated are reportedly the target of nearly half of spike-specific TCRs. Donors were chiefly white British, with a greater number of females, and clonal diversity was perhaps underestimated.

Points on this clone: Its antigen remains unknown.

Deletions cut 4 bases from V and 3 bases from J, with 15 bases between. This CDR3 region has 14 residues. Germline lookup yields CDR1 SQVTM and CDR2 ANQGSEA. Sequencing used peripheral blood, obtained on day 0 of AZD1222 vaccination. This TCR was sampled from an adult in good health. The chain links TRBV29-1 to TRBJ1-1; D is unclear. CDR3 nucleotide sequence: TGCAGCGTTGGAATAATCATGGGAGACACTGAAGCTTTCTTT. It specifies CSVGIIMGDTEAFF. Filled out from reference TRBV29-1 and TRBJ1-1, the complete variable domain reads SAVISQKPSRDICQRGTSLTIQCQVDSQVTMMFWYRQQPGQSLTLIATANQGSEATYESGFVIDKFPISRPNLTFSTLTVSNMSPEDSSIYLCSVGIIMGDTEAFFGQGTRLTVV.